The text below deals with one T cell receptor beta chain. The clone's antigen remains unknown. Per-base quality was not reported, and no clone a single base away is much larger than it. The sample originates from a study of CD8 T cells in ankylosing spondylitis (dated by TCRdb to 2016 to 2017). Context from the whole study: The study profiled T cell receptor beta repertoires in healthy donors and ankylosing spondylitis patients to find disease-linked TCR variants. Peripheral blood was sampled, and synovial fluid was also collected from ankylosing spondylitis patients. The whole study cohort included roughly 110 healthy donors and 20 to 30 ankylosing spondylitis patients.

Here is what the overall study found, with its caveats: Blood from ankylosing spondylitis patients appeared to be characterized by a TCR beta motif composed of eight or nine highly homologous amino acid variants. Some of the motif variants had been reported before in the synovial fluid and blood of reactive arthritis patients, a finding that suggests common disease-initiation mechanisms. The disease-linked clones showed a CD8+ phenotype and occurred at relatively low frequencies in peripheral blood. The disease-linked clones were reported to be significantly enriched in matched synovial fluid samples from ankylosing spondylitis patients.

These reads were obtained on an Illumina MiSeq. TCR beta libraries were prepared by quantitative 5'-RACE with molecular barcodes. The source study handled its data this way. Disease-linked TCR variants were identified with a new computational method built on a probabilistic model of VDJ rearrangement. The public reads were quality trimmed at Q25 with fastp and then assembled into clones with MiXCR by TCRdb, keeping productive beta chains. Entries are consolidated by CDR3 protein sequence, retaining the most common genes and DNA. These V and J calls rely on TCRdb rather than the paper's analysis. This sample holds 37,000 or so distinct CDR3 sequences; about 15% were observed only once. The ten biggest clones cover approximately 50% of the sample. This clonotype was sampled from a male donor with ankylosing spondylitis or in good health (not recorded which). The specimen sequenced was blood.

Here is the DNA: TGTGCCACCAGCAGAGACAGGGTAACCGGGGAGCTGTTTTTT. Its protein is CATSRDRVTGELFF. The rearrangement combines TRBV15 with TRBJ2-2; the D region possibly corresponds to TRBD1 (5 bases align). V lost 0 bases and J lost 5 bases; the stretch between them is 7 bases long. The germline V gene (reference sequence) supplies CDR1 LNHNV and CDR2 YYDKDF. The CDR3 spans 14 residues, from the cysteine through the phenylalanine. The CDR3 DNA has 42 bases and is translated from base 1.